Each of the 23 T cell receptor beta chains below was sequenced from the same sample in a study of blood T cell repertoires in COVID-19. Produced via immunoSEQ multiplex PCR; TCRdb's table is partial and in-frame only. The sample yields roughly 80,000 clones, around nine tenths seen once. Sequencing was carried out using peripheral blood. The receptor source for this set is a man aged 45 to 65 with active COVID-19.

The genes are TRBV7-2 and TRBJ2-3; TRBD2 might be the D (6 bases). The germline CDR1 and CDR2 sequences are SGHTA and FQGNSA. The CDR3 has 16 amino acids. Trimming stripped 4 bases from V and 0 bases from J, with 14 bases between. The DNA of the CDR3 is TGTGCCAGCAGCTCCGTTGGAGCGGGCAGCACAGATACGCAGTATTTT. It specifies CASSSVGAGSTDTQYF.

This clone occurred once. V usage is TRBV2 and J usage is TRBJ2-4; D call uncertain. Looked up from germline, CDR1 is SNHLY and CDR2 is FYNNEI. V was trimmed by 8 bases and J by 0 bases, leaving 5 bases between them. CDR3 length: 12 residues. In DNA form, the CDR3 reads TGTGCCAGCGGCCGAGCCAAAAACATTCAGTACTTC. Its protein is CASGRAKNIQYF.

The chain combines TRBV6-2 or TRBV6-3 with TRBJ2-4; possibly TRBD1 for D (6 bases). Looked up from germline, CDR1 is MNHEY and CDR2 is SVGEGT. CDR3 length: 13 residues. V lost 6 bases and J 9 bases, leaving 15 bases between the germline ends. The CDR3 region is CASSQDSGSIQYF. CDR3 bases: TGTGCCAGCAGCCAGGACAGCGGCAGCATTCAGTACTTC.

J is TRBJ1-1 and V is TRBV9; 7 nucleotides line up with TRBD1. With 0 bases clipped from V and 2 bases from J, the junction kept 4 bases outside the gene matches. The CDR3 consists of 15 residues. Germline-derived CDR1 and CDR2 are SGDLS and YYNGEE. Written as DNA, the CDR3 is TGTGCCAGCAGCGTAGAAGTAGGGGGCAACACTGAAGCTTTCTTT. It is translated as CASSVEVGGNTEAFF.

The rearrangement links TRBV27 to TRBJ1-5; D remains ambiguous. Germline CDR1 MNHEY, CDR2 SMNVEV (reference sequence). Trimming cost V 2 bases and J 4 bases, with 3 bases left between them. There are 12 residues in the CDR3. For the CDR3, the DNA is TGTGCCAGCAGTTTAATAAATCAGCCCCAGCATTTT. Translation gives CASSLINQPQHF.

This clone has just a few counts. This chain uses TRBV9 with TRBJ2-3, with D possibly TRBD2 on 5 matching bases. In germline, CDR1 is SGDLS, CDR2 YYNGEE. V lost 2 bases and J 1 base, leaving 14 bases between the germline ends. The CDR3 extends over 16 amino acids. DNA for the CDR3: TGTGCCAGCAGCGTCTTAGCGCTAGCCGGCACAGATACGCAGTATTTT. Its protein is CASSVLALAGTDTQYF.

The CDR3 DNA follows: TGTGCCAGCAGTTCAGGGGGCGCGAATGGCTACACCTTC. This translates into CASSSGGANGYTF. The chain has TRBV12-3 or TRBV12-4 and TRBJ1-2; TRBD1 agrees at 8 bases. The CDR3 totals 13 residues. Trimming at V came to 4 bases and at J to 6 bases, leaving 4 bases not matched to a gene.

A few counts support this clone. CDR3 in amino acids: CASRSETNTGELFF. The CDR3 bases are TGTGCCAGCAGATCTGAGACGAACACCGGGGAGCTGTTTTTT. This chain links TRBV7-3 with TRBJ2-2; D gene uncertain. CDR3 length: 14 amino acids. Looked up from germline, CDR1 is SGHTA and CDR2 is FQGTGA. Deletions cut 6 bases from V and 0 bases from J, with 8 bases between.

The rearrangement uses TRBV28 and TRBJ1-2; 7 nucleotides agree with TRBD1. The junction had 8 bases not matched to a gene; V was cut back by 3 bases and J by 7 bases. This CDR3 contains 14 residues. CDR1 is MDHEN and CDR2 is SYDVKM in the germline V gene. CDR3 sequence: CASSFGGGAFGYTF. In nucleotides, the CDR3 is TGTGCCAGCAGTTTTGGAGGGGGCGCGTTTGGCTACACCTTC.

The CDR3 reads CATRLGGDTEAFF. The CDR3 DNA reads as TGTGCCACCCGCCTAGGGGGAGACACTGAAGCTTTCTTT. The rearrangement uses TRBV24-1 and TRBJ1-1; TRBD1 might be the D (6 bases). Trimming stripped 9 bases from V and 3 bases from J, with 13 bases between. The CDR3 contains 13 residues. Looked up from germline, CDR1 is KGHDR and CDR2 is SFDVKD.

This clone has a single count. This rearrangement joins TRBV28 to TRBJ1-5; a weak D match, TRBD1 (6 bases). Germline V CDR1 and CDR2: MDHEN, SYDVKM. V lost 3 bases to trimming and J lost 4 bases, with 13 bases between them. The CDR3 runs 15 residues. The CDR3 sequence is CASSFLGHLNQPQHF. CDR3 coding DNA: TGTGCCAGCAGTTTTTTGGGACACCTAAATCAGCCCCAGCATTTT.

This sequence joins TRBV5-6 and TRBJ2-3; 14 bases fit TRBD2. J gave up 5 bases and V 4 bases, and 9 bases lay outside the gene matches. This CDR3 spans 17 amino acids. Germline V gene lookup returns CDR1 SGHDT and CDR2 YYEEEE. Here the CDR3 reads CASSPPAGLAGGDTQYF. The CDR3, as DNA: TGTGCCAGCAGCCCCCCGGCTGGACTAGCGGGAGGAGATACGCAGTATTTT.

The gene calls are TRBV13 and TRBJ2-1, with 11 bases fitting TRBD2. V was clipped by 5 bases and J by 2 bases; unmatched bases: 8. CDR1 is PRHDT and CDR2 is FYEKMQ in the germline V gene (reference sequence). The CDR3 totals 17 residues. CDR3 sequence (DNA): TGTGCCAGCAGCCTACCGGGACTAGCGGTCGCCTACAATGAGCAGTTCTTC. Amino acid sequence: CASSLPGLAVAYNEQFF.

The chain couples TRBV13 to TRBJ2-7; 9 bases align to TRBD2. V dropped 2 bases and J dropped 7; count of bases not matched to a gene: 12. The germline CDR1 and CDR2 sequences are PRHDT and FYEKMQ (reference sequence). The CDR3 contains 16 residues. CDR3 DNA: TGTGCCAGCAGCTTATCTGGGCGGGGGGGCCGCCGGGAGCAGTACTTC. Amino acid sequence: CASSLSGRGGRREQYF. The full variable domain, in which reference TRBV13 and TRBJ2-7 provide the parts outside the CDR3, is AAGVIQSPRHLIKEKRETATLKCYPIPRHDTVYWYQQGPGQDPQFLISFYEKMQSDKGSIPDRFSAQQFSDYHSELNMSSLELGDSALYFCASSLSGRGGRREQYFGPGTRLTVT.

The gene calls are TRBV10-3 and TRBJ2-1, with 8 nucleotides matching TRBD2. This CDR3 is 14 amino acids long. V shed 10 bases, J shed 8 bases, and the junction held 13 bases outside the gene matches. Looked up from germline, CDR1 is ENHRY and CDR2 is SYGVKD. DNA for the CDR3: TGTGCCACTCGTGGGACTAGTGGCGGCGATGAGCAGTTCTTC. Translated: CATRGTSGGDEQFF.

J is TRBJ2-5 and V is TRBV15, with TRBD1 matching 7 bases. The V segment lost 3 bases and the J segment 4 bases; nucleotides outside the gene matches: 5. CDR3 length equals 14 residues. Looked up from germline, CDR1 is LNHNV and CDR2 is YYDKDF (reference sequence). The DNA of the CDR3 is TGTGCCACCAGCAGGACAGGGTTCGGAGAGACCCAGTACTTC. It codes for CATSRTGFGETQYF.

V usage is TRBV30 and J usage is TRBJ1-2, with D perhaps matching TRBD1 (5 bases). The CDR3 has 20 amino acids. CDR1 is GTSNPN, CDR2 SVGIG, per germline (reference sequence). V dropped 0 bases and J dropped 2 bases, with 28 bases sitting between them. Written as DNA, the CDR3 is TGTGCCTGGAGTGTACCCCTCCTAGGGTACCTCTCGACAGTCAACTATGGCTACACCTTC. It specifies CAWSVPLLGYLSTVNYGYTF.

This clone appeared a single time. The chain uses TRBV28 and TRBJ1-1; a weak D match, TRBD1 (5 bases). This CDR3 spans 15 amino acids. Trimming took 2 bases from V and 4 from J, leaving 14 bases between them. Germline CDR1 reads MDHEN; CDR2 reads SYDVKM. The CDR3, as DNA: TGTGCCAGCAGTTTAAACGTCCGCAGGGTCACTGAAGCTTTCTTT. Its protein is CASSLNVRRVTEAFF.

The V call is TRBV27, the J call TRBJ2-1, with 11 bases aligning to TRBD2. CDR3 length: 14 residues. The V gene end was trimmed by 9 bases and the J gene end by 4 bases; junction bases not matched to a gene: 5. Germline V CDR1 and CDR2: MNHEY, SMNVEV (reference sequence). CDR3 amino acids: CASVGLAEYNEQFF. CDR3 coding DNA: TGTGCCAGTGTGGGACTAGCGGAATACAATGAGCAGTTCTTC.

The rearrangement uses TRBV29-1 and TRBJ2-2; tentative D call: TRBD1 (6 bases). The CDR3 length is 13 residues. Germline CDR1 and CDR2: SQVTM and ANQGSEA. V lost 5 bases and J 7 bases, leaving 14 bases between the germline ends. CDR3 DNA sequence: TGCAGCGTTTCCAGGGGAACGATCGGGGAGCTGTTTTTT. It specifies CSVSRGTIGELFF.

The CDR3 loop is CAFGGGGKDEQYF. For the CDR3, the DNA is TGTGCCTTTGGAGGGGGCGGGAAGGACGAGCAGTACTTC. The V call is TRBV30, the J call TRBJ2-7; weak D call: TRBD1 (7 bases). The germline CDR1 and CDR2 sequences are GTSNPN and SVGIG (reference sequence). This CDR3 spans 13 amino acids. V dropped 7 bases and J dropped 5 bases, with 18 bases sitting between them. Drawing the rest from reference TRBV30 and TRBJ2-7, the complete variable domain is SQTIHQWPATLVQPVGSPLSLECTVEGTSNPNLYWYRQAAGRGLQLLFYSVGIGQISSEVPQNLSASRPQDRQFILSSKKLLLSDSGFYLCAFGGGGKDEQYFGPGTRLTVT.

The J gene is TRBJ2-3, the V gene TRBV19; 14 bases map to TRBD2. The V and J ends lost 1 base and 5 bases, in that order; junction bases with no gene match: 14. Germline CDR1 reads LNHDA; CDR2 reads SQIVND (reference sequence). The CDR3 totals 20 residues. The CDR3 sequence: CASSIVNPGLAGVGGDTQYF. CDR3 bases: TGTGCCAGTAGTATAGTAAACCCGGGACTAGCGGGAGTCGGTGGAGATACGCAGTATTTT.

The V call is TRBV5-1, the J call TRBJ2-7; 7 bases align to TRBD1. V shed 0 bases, J shed 3 bases, and the junction held 9 bases outside the gene matches. The CDR3 length is 16 residues. From germline, CDR1 is SGHRS and CDR2 YFSETQ. CDR3 sequence reads: CASSLGHRDRVYEQYF. The CDR3 DNA is TGCGCCAGCAGCTTGGGACACCGGGACAGAGTCTACGAGCAGTACTTC.